The entry that follows covers one TCR beta chain sequence. Its antigen is unidentified. In TCRdb, the 5' RACE reads were re-called with MiXCR into one record per CDR3 protein. The sample comprises 100,000 to 150,000 distinct CDR3 sequences, approximately 17% of which are singletons, and 4.5% to 5.5% rests with the top ten. Trimming took off 2 bases at V and 1 base at J, with 8 bases between the two ends. The V gene's germline CDR1 is SEHNR and CDR2 FQNEAQ (reference sequence). This CDR3 comprises 15 residues. This specimen comes from a study of T-cell memory formation after mild COVID-19. Overall study results and limits: Prior to infection, memory already included some responding clones, suggesting cross-reactive memory joined.

The chain carries TRBV7-9 and TRBJ1-4; D not certain. Sequenced: PBMCs or a T cell subset sorted from them (not recorded which). The receptor was derived from a man aged 18 to 29 who had mild COVID-19 (a few samples of this study predate the infection). Cell type and time point are not known. The CDR3, as DNA: TGTGCCAGCAGCTTAAACGTGAGAACTAATGAAAAACTGTTTTTT. It yields the protein CASSLNVRTNEKLFF.